The 22 T cell receptor beta chains below were found in one sample sequenced in a study of CD8 T cells in ankylosing spondylitis. Study-wide points: Apparently characteristic of ankylosing spondylitis blood was a TCR beta motif (about 8 highly homologous variants).

Their antigen targets remain unknown. TCRdb reprocessed the 5' RACE reads with MiXCR, giving one entry per CDR3 protein. The sample holds about 450,000 distinct CDR3 sequences, about 25% seen once. The sample was blood, either unsorted or a sorted T cell fraction (not recorded which). These receptors came from a male donor with ankylosing spondylitis.

The chain joins TRBV4-1 to TRBJ2-1; TRBD2 matches at 13 bases. This CDR3 comprises 18 residues. Germline V gene sequence: CDR1 MGHRA, CDR2 YSYEKL. The V gene end was trimmed by 1 base and the J gene end by 5 bases; junction bases not matched to a gene: 8. CDR3: CASSQVPTSGRGDNEQFF. Here the CDR3 DNA reads TGCGCCAGCAGCCAAGTCCCCACTAGCGGGAGGGGGGACAATGAGCAGTTCTTC.

V usage is TRBV27 and J usage is TRBJ2-5, with D possibly TRBD1 on 6 matching bases. Germline V gene data show CDR1 as MNHEY and CDR2 as SMNVEV (reference sequence). The CDR3 totals 14 residues. The ends were cut back, 8 bases at V and 0 bases at J, with 13 bases in the middle. The CDR3 reads CASRVQGNQETQYF. The CDR3 DNA sequence: TGTGCCAGCCGTGTACAGGGTAACCAAGAGACCCAGTACTTC.

J is TRBJ2-3 and V is TRBV5-5; 13 bases line up with TRBD2. The CDR3 loop spans 16 amino acids. With 4 bases clipped from V and 4 bases from J, the junction kept 6 bases outside the gene matches. Germline CDR1 SGHKS, CDR2 YYEKEE (reference sequence). For the CDR3, the DNA is TGTGCCAGCAGCCCATGGACTAGCGGGAGCGCAGATACGCAGTATTTT. Protein: CASSPWTSGSADTQYF.

The chain joins TRBV5-1 to TRBJ2-2; 11 bases are shared with TRBD2. Trimming took 7 bases from V and 6 from J; bases not matched to a gene: 5. Germline CDR1 reads SGHRS; CDR2 reads YFSETQ. The CDR3 spans 14 residues. The CDR3 is CASRSGRAPGELFF. The CDR3 nucleotides are TGCGCCAGCCGTAGCGGGAGGGCCCCCGGGGAGCTGTTTTTT.

This clonotype was seen more than once but under ten times. CDR3 in DNA: TGTGCCAGCGGGACAGGTTATAGCAATCAGCCCCAGCATTTT. Its protein product is CASGTGYSNQPQHF. This chain links TRBV3-1 with TRBJ1-5, with 8 bases fitting TRBD1. This CDR3 contains 14 residues. The junction had 3 bases not matched to a gene; V was cut back by 8 bases and J by 0 bases. Germline V lookup: CDR1 LGHDT, CDR2 YNNKEL (reference sequence).

V is TRBV6-6 and J is TRBJ2-1; 7 bases are a match to TRBD1. J gave up 3 bases and V 7 bases, and 3 bases lay outside the gene matches. CDR1 and CDR2 (germline): MNHNY, SVGAGI (reference sequence). The CDR3 is 13 residues long. The CDR3 nucleotides read TGTGCCAGCATCCGGGACAGCTACAATGAGCAGTTCTTC. It yields the protein CASIRDSYNEQFF.

This clonotype was counted a few times. CDR3 sequence reads: CASSQVGGLGEQFF. CDR3 DNA sequence: TGTGCCAGCAGTCAAGTGGGGGGGTTAGGGGAGCAGTTCTTC. The chain couples TRBV6-2 or TRBV6-3 to TRBJ2-1, with 7 bases that match TRBD2. The CDR3 is 14 residues long. Trimming took 5 bases from V and 10 from J; bases not matched to a gene: 11. In germline, CDR1 is MNHEY, CDR2 SVGEGT.

The chain is built from TRBV2 and TRBJ2-7; 7 bases are shared with TRBD1. The germline CDR1 and CDR2 sequences are SNHLY and FYNNEI. The CDR3 has 15 residues. Unmatched junction bases numbered 11, after V lost 5 bases and J lost 4 bases. Written as DNA, the CDR3 is TGTGCCAGCAGTTGGACAGGAAGAGGGCCATACGAGCAGTACGTC. Encoded protein: CASSWTGRGPYEQYV.

The gene calls are TRBV5-1 and TRBJ2-1; tentative D call: TRBD2 (6 bases). This CDR3 region has 13 residues. Trimming shortened V by 6 bases and J by 9 bases, and 16 bases separated the two germline ends. Looked up from germline, CDR1 is SGHRS and CDR2 is YFSETQ. CDR3 residues: CASTSGVEGEQFF. The CDR3 bases are TGCGCCAGCACCTCGGGGGTGGAGGGTGAGCAGTTCTTC.

The genes are TRBV29-1 and TRBJ2-1; 8 bases map to TRBD2. Germline CDR1 is SQVTM and CDR2 is ANQGSEA. V dropped 3 bases and J dropped 4; count of bases not matched to a gene: 5. The CDR3 runs 14 residues. CDR3 DNA: TGCAGCGTTGATCGGACTAGCCTATACAATGAGCAGTTCTTC. Its protein is CSVDRTSLYNEQFF.

This sequence joins TRBV7-8 and TRBJ1-4; the match to TRBD1 covers 9 bases. This CDR3 region has 15 residues. From germline, CDR1 is SGHVS and CDR2 FQNEAQ. With V trimmed by 5 bases and J by 7 bases, 8 bases remained unmatched. The CDR3 bases are TGTGCCAGCAGCCACCTGGACAGGGGTTCTGAAAAACTGTTTTTT. This translates into CASSHLDRGSEKLFF.

The rearrangement joins TRBV29-1 to TRBJ1-2; no firm D call. This CDR3 is 14 amino acids long. V shed 0 bases and J shed 2 bases, with 10 bases lying between them. The germline gives CDR1 SQVTM, CDR2 ANQGSEA. DNA for the CDR3: TGCAGCGTTGAAGATACAACGGAGAACTATGGCTACACCTTC. Amino acids: CSVEDTTENYGYTF.

The chain recombines TRBV5-6 with TRBJ2-3; the D gene is possibly TRBD1 (5 bases). Germline V CDR1 and CDR2: SGHDT, YYEEEE. This CDR3 is 15 amino acids long. Trimming removed 2 bases from V and 0 bases from J, with 10 bases in between. The CDR3 spells CASSFGALSTDTQYF. CDR3 in DNA: TGTGCCAGCAGCTTTGGGGCCCTTAGCACAGATACGCAGTATTTT.

The chain links TRBV7-2 to TRBJ1-2; perhaps TRBD1 as D (6 bases). Germline CDR1 and CDR2: SGHTA and FQGNSA. The V and J ends lost 5 bases and 4 bases respectively, with 20 bases between them. This CDR3 comprises 16 residues. The CDR3 here is CASSPSPQGTGYGYTF. CDR3 nucleotide sequence: TGTGCCAGCAGCCCTTCCCCGCAGGGGACGGGCTATGGCTACACCTTC. Complete variable domain (other parts from reference TRBV7-2 and TRBJ1-2): GAGVSQSPSNKVTEKGKDVELRCDPISGHTALYWYRQSLGQGLEFLIYFQGNSAPDKSGLPSDRFSAERTGGSVSTLTIQRTQQEDSAVYLCASSPSPQGTGYGYTFGSGTRLTVV.

This chain joins TRBV15 and TRBJ1-2; D perhaps matches TRBD1 (5 bases). The V and J ends lost 7 bases and 5 bases respectively, with 14 bases between them. Germline assignment: CDR1 LNHNV and CDR2 YYDKDF (reference sequence). The CDR3 contains 13 residues. CDR3 loop: CATTPGGKYGYTF. The CDR3 DNA reads TGTGCCACCACCCCCGGGGGAAAGTATGGCTACACCTTC.

The J gene is TRBJ1-1, the V gene TRBV20-1; D might be TRBD1 (6 bases). V was pared by 0 bases and J by 1 base, with 15 bases between. This CDR3 is 16 amino acids long. The germline V gene has CDR1 DFQATT and CDR2 SNEGSKA (reference sequence). CDR3 in DNA: TGCAGTGCTAGAGATGTCAGGGGCGCGGAGAACACTGAAGCTTTCTTT. It is translated as CSARDVRGAENTEAFF.

This clonotype was recorded only once. The rearrangement joins TRBV24-1 to TRBJ2-2; D is unresolved. CDR1 KGHDR and CDR2 SFDVKD come from the germline V gene. V was clipped by 4 bases and J by 6 bases, with 20 bases between them. The CDR3 is made up of 17 amino acids. The CDR3 is CATSETAPGLNSGELFF. The CDR3 bases are TGTGCCACCAGTGAGACCGCTCCCGGATTAAACTCCGGGGAGCTGTTTTTT.

This rearrangement joins TRBV24-1 to TRBJ1-2; D unresolved. This CDR3 region has 14 residues. Germline loops: CDR1 KGHDR, CDR2 SFDVKD. Trimming pared 0 bases from V and 2 bases from J, leaving 6 bases between. The CDR3 DNA follows: TGTGCCACCAGTGATTTGGCCAGGAACTATGGCTACACCTTC. It yields the protein CATSDLARNYGYTF.

This clonotype showed up just a few times. This chain joins TRBV7-9 and TRBJ2-5; no firm D call. Trimming took 1 base from V and 4 from J, leaving 7 bases between them. The CDR3 length is 13 residues. Looked up from germline, CDR1 is SEHNR and CDR2 is FQNEAQ (reference sequence). This CDR3 is CASSLGLRETQYF. Here the CDR3 DNA reads TGTGCCAGCAGCTTAGGGCTCCGAGAGACCCAGTACTTC.

The chain links TRBV5-1 to TRBJ2-7; the D is unclear. The germline V and J ends were trimmed by 1 base and 7 bases, with 12 bases remaining between them. Germline V gene sequence: CDR1 SGHRS, CDR2 YFSETQ. The CDR3 runs to 13 residues. The CDR3 reads CASSLYGSGEQYV. The DNA of the CDR3 is TGCGCCAGCAGCTTGTATGGATCTGGTGAGCAGTACGTC.

The rearrangement uses TRBV2 and TRBJ1-4; 10 nucleotides line up with TRBD1. The germline gives CDR1 SNHLY, CDR2 FYNNEI. With 10 bases clipped from V and 4 bases from J, the junction kept 6 bases outside the gene matches. The CDR3 is made up of 14 amino acids. The CDR3 loop reads CATYRDRGNEKLFF. The CDR3 DNA reads as TGTGCCACATACCGGGACAGGGGTAATGAAAAACTGTTTTTT.

The V call is TRBV5-5, the J call TRBJ2-1; 9 bases are a match to TRBD2. This CDR3 comprises 15 residues. The germline V gene has CDR1 SGHKS and CDR2 YYEKEE (reference sequence). V shed 4 bases and J 4 bases; nucleotides not matched to a gene: 6. This CDR3 is CASSNSGGGYNEQFF. The CDR3 DNA reads as TGTGCCAGCAGCAATAGCGGGGGAGGGTACAATGAGCAGTTCTTC.